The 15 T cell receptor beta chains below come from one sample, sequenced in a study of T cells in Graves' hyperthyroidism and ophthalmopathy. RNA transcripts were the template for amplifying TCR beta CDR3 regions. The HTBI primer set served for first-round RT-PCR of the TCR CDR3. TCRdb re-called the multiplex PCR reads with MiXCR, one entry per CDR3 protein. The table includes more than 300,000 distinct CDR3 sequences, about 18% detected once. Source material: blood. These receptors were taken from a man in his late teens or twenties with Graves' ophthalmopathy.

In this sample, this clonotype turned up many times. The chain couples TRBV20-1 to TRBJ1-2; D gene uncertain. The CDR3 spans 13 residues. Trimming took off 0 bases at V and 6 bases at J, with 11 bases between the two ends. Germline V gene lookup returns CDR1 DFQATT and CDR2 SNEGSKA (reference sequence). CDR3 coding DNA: TGCAGTGCTAGAGACCCAGGATCCAATGGCTACACCTTC. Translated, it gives CSARDPGSNGYTF.

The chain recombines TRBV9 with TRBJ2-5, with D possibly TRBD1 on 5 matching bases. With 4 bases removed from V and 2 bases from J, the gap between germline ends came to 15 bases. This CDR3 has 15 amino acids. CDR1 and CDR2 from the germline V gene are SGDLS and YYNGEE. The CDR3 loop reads CASSPTPQGQETQYF. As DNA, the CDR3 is TGTGCCAGCAGCCCCACACCGCAGGGACAAGAGACCCAGTACTTC.

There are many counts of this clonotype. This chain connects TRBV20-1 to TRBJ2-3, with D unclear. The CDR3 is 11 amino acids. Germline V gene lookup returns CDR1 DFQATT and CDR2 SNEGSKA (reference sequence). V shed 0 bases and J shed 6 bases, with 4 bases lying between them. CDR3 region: CSAREVDTQYF. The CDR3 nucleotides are TGCAGTGCTAGAGAGGTGGATACGCAGTATTTT.

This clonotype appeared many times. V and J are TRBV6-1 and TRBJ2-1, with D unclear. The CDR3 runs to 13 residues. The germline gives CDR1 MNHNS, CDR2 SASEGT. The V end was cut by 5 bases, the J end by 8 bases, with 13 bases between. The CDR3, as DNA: TGTGCCAGCAGTTATAAAAGCTCCGATGAGCAGTTCTTC. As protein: CASSYKSSDEQFF.

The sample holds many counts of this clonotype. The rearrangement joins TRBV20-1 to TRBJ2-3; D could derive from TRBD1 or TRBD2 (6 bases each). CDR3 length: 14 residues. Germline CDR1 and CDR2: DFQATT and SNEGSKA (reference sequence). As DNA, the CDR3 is TGCAGCCTAAATTCTCGGGGGCACACAGATACGCAGTATTTT. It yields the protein CSLNSRGHTDTQYF.

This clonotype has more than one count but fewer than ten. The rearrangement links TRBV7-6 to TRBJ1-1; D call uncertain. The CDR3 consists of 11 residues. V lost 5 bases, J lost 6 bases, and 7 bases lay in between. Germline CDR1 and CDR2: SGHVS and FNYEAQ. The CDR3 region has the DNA TGTGCCAGCAGCGACGGGGCTGAAGCTTTCTTT. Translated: CASSDGAEAFF.

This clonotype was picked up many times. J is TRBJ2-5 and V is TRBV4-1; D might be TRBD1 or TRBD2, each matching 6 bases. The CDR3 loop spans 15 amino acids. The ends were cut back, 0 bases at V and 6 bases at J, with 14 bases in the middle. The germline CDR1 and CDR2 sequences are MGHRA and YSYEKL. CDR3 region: CASSQEPLGGKTQYF. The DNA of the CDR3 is TGCGCCAGCAGCCAAGAGCCTCTAGGGGGGAAGACCCAGTACTTC.

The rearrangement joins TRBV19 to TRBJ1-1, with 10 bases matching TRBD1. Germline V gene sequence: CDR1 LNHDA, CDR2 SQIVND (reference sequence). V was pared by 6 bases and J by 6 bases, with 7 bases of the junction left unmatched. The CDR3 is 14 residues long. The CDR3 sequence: CASRPTGGLPEAFF. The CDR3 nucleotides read TGTGCCAGTAGACCGACAGGGGGCCTCCCTGAAGCTTTCTTT.

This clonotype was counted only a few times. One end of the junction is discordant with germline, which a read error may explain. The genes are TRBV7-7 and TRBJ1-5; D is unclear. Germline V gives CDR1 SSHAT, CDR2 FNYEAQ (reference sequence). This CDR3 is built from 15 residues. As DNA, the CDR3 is TGTGCTAGCAGCTTAGGTTCCTGGGGCAATCAGCCCCAGCATTTT. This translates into CASSLGSWGNQPQHF. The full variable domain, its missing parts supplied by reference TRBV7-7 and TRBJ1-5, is GAGVSQSPRYKVTKRGQDVTLRCDPISSHATLYWYQQALGQGPEFLTYFNYEAQPDKSGLPSDRFSAERPEGSISTLTIQRTEQRDSAMYRCASSLGSWGNQPQHFGDGTRLSIL.

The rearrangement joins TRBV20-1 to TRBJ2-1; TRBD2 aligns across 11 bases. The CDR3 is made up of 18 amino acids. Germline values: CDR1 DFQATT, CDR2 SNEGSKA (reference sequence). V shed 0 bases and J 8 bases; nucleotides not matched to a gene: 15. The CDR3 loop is CSARDGLAGGIESDEQFF. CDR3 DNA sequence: TGCAGTGCTAGAGATGGGCTAGCGGGGGGAATCGAGTCGGATGAGCAGTTCTTC.

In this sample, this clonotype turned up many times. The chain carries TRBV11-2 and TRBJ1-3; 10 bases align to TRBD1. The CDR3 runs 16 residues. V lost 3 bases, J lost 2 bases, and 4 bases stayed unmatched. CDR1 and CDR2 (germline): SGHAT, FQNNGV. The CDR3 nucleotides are TGTGCCAGCAGCTTCAGACAGGGGGCCGCTGGAAACACCATATATTTT. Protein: CASSFRQGAAGNTIYF.

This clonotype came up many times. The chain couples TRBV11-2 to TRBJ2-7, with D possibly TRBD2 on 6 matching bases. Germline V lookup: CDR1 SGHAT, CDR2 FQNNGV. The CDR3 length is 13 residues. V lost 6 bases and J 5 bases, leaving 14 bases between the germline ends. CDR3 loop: CASRGGGEDEQYF. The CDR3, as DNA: TGTGCCAGCAGGGGTGGAGGGGAGGACGAGCAGTACTTC.

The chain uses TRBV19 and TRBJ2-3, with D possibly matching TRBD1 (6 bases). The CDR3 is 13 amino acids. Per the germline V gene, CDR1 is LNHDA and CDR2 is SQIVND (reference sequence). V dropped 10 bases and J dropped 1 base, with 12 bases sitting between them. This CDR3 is CATSAGGTDTQYF. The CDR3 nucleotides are TGTGCCACCTCCGCAGGGGGCACAGATACGCAGTATTTT.

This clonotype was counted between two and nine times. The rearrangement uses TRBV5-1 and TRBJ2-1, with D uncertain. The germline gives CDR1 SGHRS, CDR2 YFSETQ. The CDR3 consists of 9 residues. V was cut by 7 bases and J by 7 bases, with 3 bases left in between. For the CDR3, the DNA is TGCGCCAGCCAGAATGAGCAGTTCTTC. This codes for CASQNEQFF.

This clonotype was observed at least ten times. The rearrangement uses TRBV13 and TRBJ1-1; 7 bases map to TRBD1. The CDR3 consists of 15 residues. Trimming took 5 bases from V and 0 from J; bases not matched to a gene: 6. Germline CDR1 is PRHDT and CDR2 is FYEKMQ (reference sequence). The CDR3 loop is CASSHPGQLNTEAFF. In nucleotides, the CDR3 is TGTGCCAGCAGCCACCCGGGACAGCTGAACACTGAAGCTTTCTTT.